Listed below are T cell receptor beta chains from one sample, sequenced in a study of identical twins. TCRdb ran MiXCR on the 5' RACE reads and lists one entry per CDR3 protein. Of under 350,000 distinct CDR3 sequences in the sample, nearly 9.5% were seen once. A further study also used this sample, focusing on yellow fever vaccine responses in identical twins.

Sequencing was done on a sample of CD8+ T cells sorted from blood. Receptors originate from a woman between 18 and 29 years old in good health. Each CDR3 is given without its conserved first and last residue.

v_call cdr3_aa
TRBV7-9 ASSLASANNEQF
TRBV6-2/TRBV6-3 ASSYDSSYNEQF
TRBV6-2/TRBV6-3 ASSYEEHNEQF
TRBV5-6 ASSLAEGIYEQY
TRBV4-1 ASYNPTTAGELF
TRBV4-3 ASSQEFRDTGELF
TRBV29-1 SVHPWGSSYNEQF
TRBV29-1 SVRDGTNEKLF
TRBV28 ASSLRGLVEWQY
TRBV4-3 ASSQEIGTADTQY
TRBV7-2 ASSSAAGDTQY
TRBV5-1 ASSSDGYEQY
TRBV5-4 ASSPNRVKGEQY
TRBV5-1 ASSFGAGTADTQY
TRBV29-1 SVVAGENYGYT
TRBV7-8 ASSLADRREIWTEAF
TRBV4-1 ASSRQGVPAYNEQF
TRBV20-1 SARERSVGQF
TRBV3-1 ASSPGLASGLEQY
TRBV7-9 ASSLLSPRLGGEQF
TRBV6-5 ASSYSQPQH
TRBV5-5 ASSPAGDLNTEAF
TRBV11-2 ASSLVQGLAYEQY
TRBV29-1 SVGVPGNTGELF
TRBV19 ASSTVLASGGLNEQF
TRBV5-1 ASSLFFVRGDWVYEQY
TRBV12-5 ASGDGRVNEQF
TRBV9 ASSVVVAPTEVF
TRBV27 ASSDAYTGELF
TRBV7-9 ASSFIGQAYGYT
TRBV20-1 SARGRSDFYEQY
TRBV6-5 ASSFTPAQETQY
TRBV10-1 ASSESGETQY
TRBV19 ASSPLAWGGELF
TRBV9 ASSAGSGGIGSPLH
TRBV12-3/TRBV12-4 ASTIARDIPYNEQF
TRBV7-7 ASSLAAGLTGGETQY
TRBV7-9 ASDRGNNEQF
TRBV20-1 SAARSYEQY
TRBV2 ASRMNRGHGNTIY
TRBV2 ASSSGAEAF
TRBV6-1 ASSAILAGGTDTQY
TRBV7-2 ASSGGGPLHNEQF
TRBV27 ASSLGVTQY
TRBV10-2 AASGVARVQETQY
TRBV12-3/TRBV12-4 ASSGRGGTDTQY
TRBV5-6 ASSFLIPGEQY